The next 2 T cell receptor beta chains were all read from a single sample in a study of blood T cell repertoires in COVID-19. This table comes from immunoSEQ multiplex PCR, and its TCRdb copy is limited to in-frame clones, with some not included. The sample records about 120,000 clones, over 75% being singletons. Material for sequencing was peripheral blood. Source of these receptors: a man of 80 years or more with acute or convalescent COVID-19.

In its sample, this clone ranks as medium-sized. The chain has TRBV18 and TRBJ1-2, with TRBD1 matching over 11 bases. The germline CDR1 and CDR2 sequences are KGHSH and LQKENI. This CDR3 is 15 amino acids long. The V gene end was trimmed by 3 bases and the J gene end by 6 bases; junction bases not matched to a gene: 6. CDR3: CASSPPGQGEHGYTF. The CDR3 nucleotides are TGTGCCAGCTCACCTCCGGGACAGGGGGAGCATGGCTACACCTTC. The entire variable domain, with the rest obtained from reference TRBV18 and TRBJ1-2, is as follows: NAGVMQNPRHLVRRRGQEARLRCSPMKGHSHVYWYRQLPEEGLKFMVYLQKENIIDESGMPKERFSAEFPKEGPSILRIQQVVRGDSAAYFCASSPPGQGEHGYTFGSGTRLTVV.

The chain's CDR3 is CASSLRFF. CDR3 nucleotides: TGTGCCAGCAGTCTGCGGTTCTTC. The V and J genes are TRBV21-1 and TRBJ2-1; TRBD2 was called by the table and not checked on the DNA. TRBV21-1 is a documented pseudogene. The CDR3 is made up of 8 amino acids.